There are a few counts of the clone carrying this TCR beta chain. Antigen: not known. Germline loops: CDR1 SGHDT, CDR2 YYEEEE. The CDR3 is made up of 15 amino acids. The J segment lost 4 bases and the V segment lost 4 bases, leaving 7 bases of the junction unmatched. CD4+ naive, central memory, regulatory and stem cell-like memory cells were sorted via CD45RO/CCR7/CD25/CD127/CD95/CD27. Every bit of the isolated RNA underwent reverse transcription, so sequencing read expressed TCRB transcripts. Deep immunoSEQ sequencing covered naive, central memory and regulatory T cell samples. Libraries were prepared by immunoSEQ multiplex PCR; TCRdb keeps only in-frame clonotypes and omits some of them. The data hold 600,000 or so clones, with more than 12% observed a single time. This entry is derived from a study of beta chain features in type 1 diabetes. About the research overall: Sorted cells examined across all samples numbered about 110,000,000. General study points: A closer apparent resemblance between naive, central memory and Treg TCRB repertoires was seen in patients than in healthy donors. Type 1 diabetes patients showed a moderate but significant shortening of TCRB CDR3s in all four CD4+ subsets.

The chain is built from TRBV5-6 and TRBJ1-5; TRBD1 matches 8 bases. The sequence derives from a man in his late teens or twenties with type 1 diabetes. The specimen was naive CD4+ T cells from blood. CDR3 nucleotide sequence: TGTGCCAGCAGCGTTGGGACAGGACGGAATCAGCCCCAGCATTTT. Translating it yields CASSVGTGRNQPQHF.